These 21 T cell receptor beta chains were all obtained from the same sample, sequenced in a study of early T cells in non-severe SARS-CoV-2 infection. TCRdb re-called the 5' RACE reads with MiXCR, one entry per CDR3 protein. Of tens of thousands of distinct CDR3 sequences listed, roughly 5% were seen once; the top ten hold 6% to 7%. Sequences were derived from whole blood, sampled at baseline. These receptors came from an adult who was a healthcare worker with PCR-confirmed SARS-CoV-2 infection or an uninfected control (not recorded which).

This clonotype showed up many times. This chain links TRBV7-8 with TRBJ2-7; tentatively, D is TRBD2 (6 bases). This CDR3 is built from 14 residues. The V and J ends lost 4 bases and 4 bases respectively, with 14 bases between them. Germline CDR1 is SGHVS and CDR2 is FQNEAQ. DNA for the CDR3: TGTGCCAGCAGCTCGGACGGGGGAATTTACGAGCAGTACTTC. This sequence encodes CASSSDGGIYEQYF.

The chain employs TRBV11-2 and TRBJ2-5; D uncertain. The CDR3 has 13 amino acids. Germline CDR1 SGHAT, CDR2 FQNNGV. Trimming cost V 1 base and J 3 bases, with 6 bases left between them. The CDR3 here is CASSLGQEETQYF. The CDR3 nucleotides are TGTGCCAGCAGCTTAGGTCAGGAAGAGACCCAGTACTTC.

This clonotype is classed as medium-sized (0.01 to 0.1%). This sequence joins TRBV20-1 and TRBJ2-1; unclear D gene. Trimming removed 3 bases at V and 0 bases at J, with 15 bases between. Germline loops: CDR1 DFQATT, CDR2 SNEGSKA (reference sequence). The CDR3 is 16 amino acids. CDR3 loop: CSASWSQVSSYNEQFF. The CDR3 bases are TGCAGTGCTAGTTGGAGTCAGGTTAGCTCCTACAATGAGCAGTTCTTC.

This clonotype showed up many times. The chain has TRBV6-2 or TRBV6-3 and TRBJ2-7; 8 positions match TRBD1. Trimming at V came to 2 bases and at J to 1 base, leaving 4 bases not matched to a gene. Germline CDR1 reads MNHEY; CDR2 reads SVGEGT. The CDR3 consists of 15 residues. CDR3 residues: CASSYPQGASYEQYV. The CDR3 DNA reads TGTGCCAGCAGTTACCCTCAGGGGGCTTCCTACGAGCAGTACGTC.

This clonotype occurred many times. The CDR3 nucleotides read TGTGCCAGCAGCTTAGATTACGGGGTAGCCTGGGAGCAGTTCTTC. Protein sequence: CASSLDYGVAWEQFF. V is TRBV11-3 and J is TRBJ2-1; tentative D call: TRBD2 (5 bases). The CDR3 spans 15 residues. Germline V lookup: CDR1 SGHNT, CDR2 YENEEA. With 0 bases removed from V and 10 bases from J, the gap between germline ends came to 16 bases.

This clonotype appeared a few times. The chain couples TRBV28 to TRBJ2-7; the match to TRBD1 covers 12 bases. J was trimmed by 3 bases and V by 5 bases; bases with no gene match: 8. From germline, CDR1 is MDHEN and CDR2 SYDVKM. The CDR3 covers 16 residues. The CDR3: CASSPSGTGGFYEQYV. The DNA for the CDR3 is TGTGCCAGCAGTCCCTCCGGGACAGGGGGCTTCTACGAGCAGTACGTC.

This clonotype was observed a few times. The chain combines TRBV6-6 with TRBJ2-1; a weak D match, TRBD1 (6 bases). CDR1 MNHNY and CDR2 SVGAGI come from the germline V gene (reference sequence). This CDR3 comprises 14 residues. Trimming shortened V by 6 bases and J by 4 bases, and 13 bases separated the two germline ends. CDR3 bases: TGTGCCAGCAGCCAGGGGAGATCGTACAATGAGCAGTTCTTC. Residues: CASSQGRSYNEQFF.

In this sample, this clonotype turned up many times. V is TRBV6-2 or TRBV6-3 and J is TRBJ1-5; D remains ambiguous. The CDR3 is 14 residues long. Germline-derived CDR1 and CDR2 are MNHEY and SVGEGT. The V end lost 10 bases, the J end lost 1 base, and 14 bases lay between the germline ends. The CDR3 spells CATPIHASNQPQHF. CDR3 coding DNA: TGTGCCACCCCTATCCATGCGAGCAATCAGCCCCAGCATTTT.

The sample holds a few counts of this clonotype. The chain has TRBV28 and TRBJ2-7; D possibly corresponds to TRBD1 (6 bases). Trimming removed 8 bases at V and 6 bases at J, with 11 bases between. The germline gives CDR1 MDHEN, CDR2 SYDVKM. This CDR3 spans 11 amino acids. CDR3 nucleotide sequence: TGTGCCAGCTCTGGGGGCGCCGAGCAGTACGTC. Protein sequence: CASSGGAEQYV.

This clonotype is classed as medium-sized. DNA for the CDR3: TGTGCCAGCAGCCAAGAGCACAAAGTCTTCGGGAGTCCAGATACGCAGTATTTT. It codes for CASSQEHKVFGSPDTQYF. This chain joins TRBV14 and TRBJ2-3, with D tentatively TRBD2 (6 bases). From germline, CDR1 is SGHDN and CDR2 FVKESK. The ends were cut back, 0 bases at V and 4 bases at J, with 20 bases in the middle. This CDR3 contains 18 residues.

This chain connects TRBV18 to TRBJ1-1; D may be TRBD1 (6 bases). Trimming removed 1 base from V and 1 base from J, with 7 bases in between. This CDR3 contains 14 residues. Germline V gene data show CDR1 as KGHSH and CDR2 as LQKENI. The CDR3 region is CASSPQGQNTEAFF. As DNA, the CDR3 is TGTGCCAGCTCACCACAGGGACAGAACACTGAAGCTTTCTTT.

This clonotype was found many times. CDR3 protein: CASSFWRAPEQFF. The CDR3 coding sequence is TGTGCCAGCAGTTTCTGGAGGGCCCCAGAGCAGTTCTTC. The rearrangement joins TRBV12-3 or TRBV12-4 to TRBJ2-1; D may be TRBD2 (6 bases). The CDR3 runs to 13 residues. V was pared by 3 bases and J by 10 bases, with 13 bases between.

This clonotype showed up many times. The chain recombines TRBV5-1 with TRBJ2-3, with D perhaps TRBD2 (5 bases). The CDR3 length is 14 residues. V lost 3 bases to trimming and J lost 1 base, with 9 bases between them. Germline-derived CDR1 and CDR2 are SGHRS and YFSETQ. The CDR3 sequence: CASSYFSGTDTQYF. CDR3 DNA sequence: TGCGCCAGCAGCTACTTTAGCGGCACAGATACGCAGTATTTT.

This clonotype was recorded at least ten times. The chain has TRBV11-2 and TRBJ2-1, with 11 bases aligning to TRBD2. The V gene end was trimmed by 5 bases and the J gene end by 4 bases; junction bases not matched to a gene: 4. CDR1 is SGHAT, CDR2 FQNNGV, per germline. The CDR3 spans 15 residues. The CDR3 sequence is CASSLGLAEYNEQFF. In DNA form, the CDR3 reads TGTGCCAGCAGCCTGGGACTAGCGGAATACAATGAGCAGTTCTTC.

At least ten counts were recorded for this clonotype. The chain links TRBV11-2 to TRBJ1-5; D is unresolved. CDR3 length equals 15 residues. CDR1 and CDR2 (germline): SGHAT, FQNNGV. V shed 5 bases and J shed 1 base, with 12 bases lying between them. DNA for the CDR3: TGTGCCAGCAGCCCACACGGAGGGAGCAATCAGCCCCAGCATTTT. This translates into CASSPHGGSNQPQHF.

The chain is built from TRBV24-1 and TRBJ2-7; the D gene is possibly TRBD2 (5 bases). This CDR3 spans 16 amino acids. CDR1 KGHDR and CDR2 SFDVKD come from the germline V gene. Trimming removed 2 bases from V and 0 bases from J, with 13 bases in between. The CDR3 region is CATSDSLVLNSYEQYV. Written as DNA, the CDR3 is TGTGCCACCAGTGATTCACTAGTGCTCAACTCCTACGAGCAGTACGTC.

This clonotype was seen at least ten times. This chain joins TRBV20-1 and TRBJ1-1; possibly TRBD1 for D (5 bases). Germline V gene data show CDR1 as DFQATT and CDR2 as SNEGSKA (reference sequence). This CDR3 region has 14 residues. Trimming took 6 bases from V and 0 from J, leaving 14 bases between them. CDR3 amino acids: CSARDGALNTEAFF. Here the CDR3 DNA reads TGCAGTGCCAGGGACGGGGCGTTGAACACTGAAGCTTTCTTT.

This clonotype was recorded many times. At one of its ends the junction is not consistent with the germline gene, which may arise from a read error. This sequence joins TRBV3-1 and TRBJ2-7, with TRBD2 as a possible D gene (6 bases). From germline, CDR1 is LGHDT and CDR2 YNNKEL (reference sequence). This CDR3 is built from 12 residues. The CDR3 nucleotides read TGTGCCAGCAGTCAAGGAGGGGCGCCGCCGTACTTC. Amino acid sequence: CASSQGGAPPYF.

Many counts were recorded for this clonotype. The CDR3 DNA is TGTGCCAGTAGTCAACAGGGTCACGGGGAGCTGTTTTTT. Amino acid sequence: CASSQQGHGELFF. The chain recombines TRBV19 with TRBJ2-2; tentative D call: TRBD1 (6 bases). Germline V gene data show CDR1 as LNHDA and CDR2 as SQIVND (reference sequence). V was clipped by 5 bases and J by 7 bases, with 11 bases between them. This CDR3 contains 13 residues. The full variable domain, with the rest looked up from reference TRBV19 and TRBJ2-2, is DGGITQSPKYLFRKEGQNVTLSCEQNLNHDAMYWYRQDPGQGLRLIYYSQIVNDFQKGDIAEGYSVSREKKESFPLTVTSAQKNPTAFYLCASSQQGHGELFFGEGSRLTVL.

In its sample, this clonotype was seen many times. The chain links TRBV25-1 to TRBJ1-5; no clear D. The germline V gene encodes CDR1 MGHDK and CDR2 SYGVNS. The CDR3 runs to 12 residues. The germline V and J ends were trimmed by 4 bases and 4 bases, with 5 bases remaining between them. Written as DNA, the CDR3 is TGTGCCAGCAGTGTTGGGAATCAGCCCCAGCATTTT. Residues: CASSVGNQPQHF.

In its sample, this clonotype was seen many times. This chain joins TRBV6-1 and TRBJ2-3, with TRBD2 identical over 10 bases. Germline CDR1 is MNHNS and CDR2 is SASEGT. V gave up 4 bases and J gave up 2 bases; unmatched junction bases: 3. The CDR3 sequence is 15 residues long. The CDR3 is CASSVSGRNTDTQYF. The CDR3 coding sequence is TGTGCCAGCAGTGTTAGCGGGAGGAACACAGATACGCAGTATTTT.